This T cell receptor beta chain was captured in a study of OX40 agonist ivuxolimab in advanced cancers. Study information: An agonistic human IgG2 monoclonal antibody against OX40 (CD134) was given. Patients in the trial were receiving intravenous ivuxolimab every 2 weeks, at doses of 0.01 to 10 mg/kg. Cohort: approximately 83% men, mean age 60, aged about 23 to 80.

Sequencing used immunoSEQ multiplex PCR; TCRdb keeps in-frame clones, though not all of them. The sample holds about 100,000 clones, 85% to 90% seen once. Trimming shortened V by 5 bases and J by 3 bases, and 22 bases separated the two germline ends. Germline V gene lookup returns CDR1 MNHEY and CDR2 SMNVEV (reference sequence). This CDR3 has 17 residues. V is TRBV27 and J is TRBJ1-1, with D unclear. Here the sequenced sample was CD4+ or CD8+ T cells sorted from blood, taken in a trial of the OX40 agonist ivuxolimab. The TCR comes from an adult with an advanced solid tumor such as melanoma, head and neck, liver or kidney cancer. The CDR3 spells CASSLNMDLLRYTEAFF. The CDR3 bases are TGTGCCAGCAGTCTTAACATGGACTTACTTAGATACACTGAAGCTTTCTTT.